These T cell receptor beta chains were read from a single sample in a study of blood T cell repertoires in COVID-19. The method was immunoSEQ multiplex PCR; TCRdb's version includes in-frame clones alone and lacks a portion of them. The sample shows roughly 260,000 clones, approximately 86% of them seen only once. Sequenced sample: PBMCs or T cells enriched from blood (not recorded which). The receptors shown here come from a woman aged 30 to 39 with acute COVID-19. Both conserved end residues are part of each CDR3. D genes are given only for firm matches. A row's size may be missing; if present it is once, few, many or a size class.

CDR3 protein: CAGGRFSSGNTIYF; CDR3 DNA: TGTGCCGGCGGGCGGTTCAGCTCTGGAAACACCATATATTTT; D gene: NA; V gene: TRBV6-5; J gene: TRBJ1-3; clone size: NA
CDR3 protein: CAISTAGTRSFGGYTF; CDR3 DNA: TGTGCCATCAGTACCGCCGGGACAAGGTCCTTCGGTGGCTACACCTTC; D gene: NA; V gene: TRBV10-3; J gene: TRBJ1-2; clone size: NA
CDR3 protein: CASSPRTGGYTF; CDR3 DNA: TGTGCCAGCAGCCCAAGGACAGGAGGCTACACCTTC; D gene: TRBD1; V gene: TRBV7-2; J gene: TRBJ1-2; clone size: once
CDR3 protein: CASSQKTGVQETQYF; CDR3 DNA: TGTGCCAGCAGCCAGAAAACAGGGGTACAAGAGACCCAGTACTTC; D gene: TRBD1; V gene: TRBV6-5; J gene: TRBJ2-5; clone size: NA
CDR3 protein: CASSLSLDSPNYGYTF; CDR3 DNA: TGTGCCAGCAGTTTATCCCTGGACAGTCCTAACTATGGCTACACCTTC; D gene: NA; V gene: TRBV27; J gene: TRBJ1-2; clone size: NA
CDR3 protein: CASSFRDAGATNEKLFF; CDR3 DNA: TGTGCCAGCAGCTTCCGGGACGCAGGGGCAACTAATGAAAAACTGTTTTTT; D gene: NA; V gene: TRBV5-6; J gene: TRBJ1-4; clone size: NA
CDR3 protein: CASSMSLSVAGQETQYF; CDR3 DNA: TGTGCCAGTAGTATGTCCCTCTCCGTGGCGGGCCAAGAGACCCAGTACTTC; D gene: NA; V gene: TRBV19; J gene: TRBJ2-5; clone size: NA
CDR3 protein: CASSPDPFSDRGGYTF; CDR3 DNA: TGTGCCAGCTCACCCGATCCCTTCTCTGACAGGGGCGGCTACACCTTC; D gene: TRBD1; V gene: TRBV18; J gene: TRBJ1-2; clone size: NA
CDR3 protein: CASSVTSTPYEQYF; CDR3 DNA: TGTGCCAGCAGTGTCACTAGTACGCCTTACGAGCAGTACTTC; D gene: NA; V gene: TRBV2; J gene: TRBJ2-7; clone size: few
CDR3 protein: CASRGGGNTEAFF; CDR3 DNA: TGTGCCAGCAGAGGAGGAGGGAACACTGAAGCTTTCTTT; D gene: NA; V gene: TRBV2; J gene: TRBJ1-1; clone size: NA
CDR3 protein: CAARETPNSPLHF; CDR3 DNA: TGTGCCGCCAGGGAAACCCCTAATTCACCCCTCCACTTT; D gene: NA; V gene: TRBV28; J gene: TRBJ1-6; clone size: NA
CDR3 protein: CASSRQGSPLHF; CDR3 DNA: TGCGCCAGCAGCCGACAGGGTTCACCCCTCCACTTT; D gene: TRBD1; V gene: TRBV4-1; J gene: TRBJ1-6; clone size: NA
CDR3 protein: CASSEAGTARPQHF; CDR3 DNA: TGTGCCAGCAGTGAAGCCGGGACAGCAAGACCCCAGCATTTT; D gene: TRBD1; V gene: TRBV6-1; J gene: TRBJ1-5; clone size: NA
CDR3 protein: CASSPSWTGQNTIYF; CDR3 DNA: TGTGCCAGCAGCCCATCTTGGACAGGGCAAAACACCATATATTTT; D gene: TRBD1; V gene: TRBV9; J gene: TRBJ1-3; clone size: NA
CDR3 protein: CASSRYPAGARSSDGYTF; CDR3 DNA: TGTGCCAGCAGTCGATACCCGGCAGGGGCGAGATCATCGGATGGCTACACCTTC; D gene: NA; V gene: TRBV6-6; J gene: TRBJ1-2; clone size: NA
CDR3 protein: CASSRQGLRSNTQYF; CDR3 DNA: TGCGCCAGCAGCAGACAGGGTCTTAGAAGTAATACGCAGTATTTT; D gene: TRBD1; V gene: TRBV10-2; J gene: TRBJ2-3; clone size: NA
CDR3 protein: CAISPLRDTQETQYF; CDR3 DNA: TGTGCCATCAGTCCTCTCCGGGACACCCAAGAGACCCAGTACTTC; D gene: NA; V gene: TRBV10-3; J gene: TRBJ2-5; clone size: NA
CDR3 protein: CASSLDGLSTDTQYF; CDR3 DNA: TGTGCCAGCAGCTTAGACGGTTTAAGCACAGATACGCAGTATTTT; D gene: NA; V gene: TRBV11-2; J gene: TRBJ2-3; clone size: once
CDR3 protein: CASSLSGASYEQYF; CDR3 DNA: TGTGCCAGCAGCCTCAGCGGAGCCTCCTACGAGCAGTACTTC; D gene: NA; V gene: TRBV7-6; J gene: TRBJ2-7; clone size: NA
CDR3 protein: CASSLRIAGGPDTQYF; CDR3 DNA: TGTGCCAGCAGCTTGCGAATAGCGGGGGGGCCCGATACGCAGTATTTT; D gene: TRBD2; V gene: TRBV5-4; J gene: TRBJ2-3; clone size: NA
CDR3 protein: CAWSTGLAGGLETQYF; CDR3 DNA: TGTGCCTGGAGTACGGGACTAGCGGGGGGGCTTGAGACCCAGTACTTC; D gene: TRBD2; V gene: TRBV30; J gene: TRBJ2-5; clone size: NA
CDR3 protein: CASSLGWRGGTDTQYF; CDR3 DNA: TGTGCCAGCAGCTTAGGTTGGCGGGGGGGCACAGATACGCAGTATTTT; D gene: TRBD2; V gene: TRBV7-2; J gene: TRBJ2-3; clone size: NA
CDR3 protein: CASSVGGYSNQPQHF; CDR3 DNA: TGTGCCAGCAGTGTTGGAGGCTATAGCAATCAGCCCCAGCATTTT; D gene: NA; V gene: TRBV6-2/TRBV6-3; J gene: TRBJ1-5; clone size: NA
CDR3 protein: CASSLVDYEQYF; CDR3 DNA: TGTGCCAGCAGTTTAGTAGATTACGAGCAGTACTTC; D gene: NA; V gene: TRBV12-3/TRBV12-4; J gene: TRBJ2-7; clone size: NA
CDR3 protein: CAWSPKGQGSYNEQFF; CDR3 DNA: TGTGCCTGGAGTCCAAAGGGACAGGGTTCCTACAATGAGCAGTTCTTC; D gene: TRBD1; V gene: TRBV30; J gene: TRBJ2-1; clone size: NA
CDR3 protein: CASSSGAGERAFF; CDR3 DNA: TGTGCCAGCAGCTCCGGGGCAGGGGAACGAGCTTTCTTT; D gene: NA; V gene: TRBV11-3; J gene: TRBJ1-1; clone size: NA
CDR3 protein: CAISERTGTEAFF; CDR3 DNA: TGTGCCATCAGTGAGCGCACAGGGACTGAAGCTTTCTTT; D gene: NA; V gene: TRBV10-3; J gene: TRBJ1-1; clone size: NA
CDR3 protein: CASSPPGGNTEAFF; CDR3 DNA: TGTGCCAGCTCACCACCAGGGGGCAATACTGAAGCTTTCTTT; D gene: TRBD1; V gene: TRBV18; J gene: TRBJ1-1; clone size: NA
CDR3 protein: CASSQELKDRASAYEQYF; CDR3 DNA: TGTGCCAGCAGCCAAGAATTGAAGGACAGGGCCTCAGCCTACGAGCAGTACTTC; D gene: TRBD1; V gene: TRBV3-1/TRBV3-2; J gene: TRBJ2-7; clone size: NA
CDR3 protein: CASTPTSGGSYEQYF; CDR3 DNA: TGTGCCAGCACCCCGACTAGCGGCGGCTCCTACGAGCAGTACTTC; D gene: TRBD2; V gene: TRBV6-6; J gene: TRBJ2-7; clone size: NA
CDR3 protein: CASSMSGEGPEAFF; CDR3 DNA: TGTGCCAGTAGTATGTCGGGGGAAGGCCCTGAAGCTTTCTTT; D gene: NA; V gene: TRBV19; J gene: TRBJ1-1; clone size: NA
CDR3 protein: CASSIFLRETQYF; CDR3 DNA: TGTGCCAGTAGTATCTTTTTGAGGGAGACCCAGTACTTC; D gene: NA; V gene: TRBV19; J gene: TRBJ2-5; clone size: NA
CDR3 protein: CASSYRQLPGNTIYF; CDR3 DNA: TGTGCCAGCAGTTACCGACAGTTGCCTGGAAACACCATATATTTT; D gene: NA; V gene: TRBV6-2/TRBV6-3; J gene: TRBJ1-3; clone size: NA
CDR3 protein: CASSLGAQDTQYF; CDR3 DNA: TGTGCCAGCAGCTTGGGGGCGCAGGATACGCAGTATTTT; D gene: NA; V gene: TRBV7-9; J gene: TRBJ2-3; clone size: NA
CDR3 protein: CASGSSRRDNEQFF; CDR3 DNA: TGTGCCAGCGGGTCTAGCAGGCGGGACAATGAGCAGTTCTTC; D gene: NA; V gene: TRBV6-9; J gene: TRBJ2-1; clone size: NA
CDR3 protein: CASSPPVVGSDEQFF; CDR3 DNA: TGTGCCAGCTCACCACCGGTAGTCGGTTCCGATGAGCAGTTCTTC; D gene: NA; V gene: TRBV18; J gene: TRBJ2-1; clone size: NA
CDR3 protein: CAISESGDRSDNSPLHF; CDR3 DNA: TGTGCCATCAGTGAGTCCGGCGACAGGTCCGATAATTCACCCCTCCACTTT; D gene: NA; V gene: TRBV10-3; J gene: TRBJ1-6; clone size: NA
CDR3 protein: CASSPGLGGYNEQFF; CDR3 DNA: TGTGCCAGCTCACCAGGATTAGGGGGCTACAATGAGCAGTTCTTC; D gene: NA; V gene: TRBV18; J gene: TRBJ2-1; clone size: NA
CDR3 protein: CASSYMADTEAFF; CDR3 DNA: TGTGCCAGCAGTTACATGGCGGACACTGAAGCTTTCTTT; D gene: NA; V gene: TRBV6-6; J gene: TRBJ1-1; clone size: NA
CDR3 protein: CASSQGQGTEAFF; CDR3 DNA: TGCGCCAGCAGCCAAGGACAGGGGACTGAAGCTTTCTTT; D gene: TRBD1; V gene: TRBV4-1; J gene: TRBJ1-1; clone size: NA
CDR3 protein: CASSIAGGLWQPQHF; CDR3 DNA: TGTGCCAGTAGTATAGCGGGGGGGCTGTGGCAGCCCCAGCATTTT; D gene: NA; V gene: TRBV19; J gene: TRBJ1-5; clone size: NA
CDR3 protein: CASSTTQSYNEKLFF; CDR3 DNA: TGTGCCAGCAGTACAACACAGAGTTATAATGAAAAACTGTTTTTT; D gene: NA; V gene: TRBV6-5; J gene: TRBJ1-4; clone size: NA
CDR3 protein: CATRGDRAYGYTF; CDR3 DNA: TGTGCCACCAGGGGAGACAGGGCCTATGGCTACACCTTC; D gene: TRBD1; V gene: TRBV24-1; J gene: TRBJ1-2; clone size: once
CDR3 protein: CASSQDGGATYNEQFF; CDR3 DNA: TGTGCCAGCAGCCAAGATGGCGGGGCGACCTACAATGAGCAGTTCTTC; D gene: NA; V gene: TRBV4-2; J gene: TRBJ2-1; clone size: NA
CDR3 protein: CASSYLADPYSPLHF; CDR3 DNA: TGTGCCAGCAGTTACCTGGCCGATCCCTATTCACCCCTCCACTTT; D gene: NA; V gene: TRBV6-6; J gene: TRBJ1-6; clone size: NA
CDR3 protein: CASSILNMNTEAFF; CDR3 DNA: TGTGCCAGTAGTATACTCAACATGAACACTGAAGCTTTCTTT; D gene: NA; V gene: TRBV19; J gene: TRBJ1-1; clone size: NA